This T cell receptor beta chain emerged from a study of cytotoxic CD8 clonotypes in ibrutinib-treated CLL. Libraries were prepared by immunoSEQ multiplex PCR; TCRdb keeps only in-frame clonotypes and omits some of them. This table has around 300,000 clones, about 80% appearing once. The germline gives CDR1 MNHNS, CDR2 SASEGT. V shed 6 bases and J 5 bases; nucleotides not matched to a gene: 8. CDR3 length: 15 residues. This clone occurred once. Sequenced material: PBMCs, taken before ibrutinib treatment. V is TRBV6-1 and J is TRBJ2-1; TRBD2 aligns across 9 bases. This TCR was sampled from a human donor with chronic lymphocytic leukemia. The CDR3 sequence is CASSDSGSTDNEQFF. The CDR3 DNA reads TGTGCCAGCAGCGATAGCGGGAGTACGGACAATGAGCAGTTCTTC.